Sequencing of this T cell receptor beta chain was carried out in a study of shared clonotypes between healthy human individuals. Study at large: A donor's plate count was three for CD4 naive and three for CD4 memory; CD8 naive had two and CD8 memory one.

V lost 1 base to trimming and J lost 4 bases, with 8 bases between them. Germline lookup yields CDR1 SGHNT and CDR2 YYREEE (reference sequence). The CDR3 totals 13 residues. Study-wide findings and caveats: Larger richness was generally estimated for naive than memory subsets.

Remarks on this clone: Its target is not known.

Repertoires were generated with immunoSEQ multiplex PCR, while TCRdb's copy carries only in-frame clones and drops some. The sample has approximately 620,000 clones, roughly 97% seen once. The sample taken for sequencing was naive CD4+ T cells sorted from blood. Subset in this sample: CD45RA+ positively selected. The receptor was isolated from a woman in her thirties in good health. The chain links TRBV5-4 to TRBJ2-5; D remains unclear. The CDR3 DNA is TGTGCCAGCAGCTTGTGGCAGAGAGAGACCCAGTACTTC. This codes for CASSLWQRETQYF.